This T cell receptor (beta chain) was profiled in a study of T-cell memory formation after mild COVID-19. Study-wide points: SARS-CoV-2 specificity was not confirmed for second-wave clones peaking on day 37. Contracting CD4+ clones lay largely in CM and EM, with CD8+ ones residing in EMRA. In pre-infection memory, a portion of responding clones appeared, which suggested that cross-reactive memory joined.

TCRdb reanalysed the 5' RACE reads using MiXCR and keeps one entry per CDR3 protein. The sample has 95,000 to 120,000 distinct CDR3 sequences; over 15% are singletons. This clonotype was counted between two and nine times. Its specificity is not known. The CDR3 consists of 16 residues. Deletions cut 1 base from V and 0 bases from J, with 9 bases between. CDR1 is LGHNA and CDR2 is YSLEER in the germline V gene. The chain carries TRBV4-3 and TRBJ2-2; D remains unclear. The receptor was derived from a young man who had mild COVID-19 (a few samples of this study predate the infection). Cell type and time point are not known. Sequenced: PBMCs or a T cell subset sorted from them (not recorded which). In DNA form, the CDR3 reads TGCGCCAGCAGCCAAGGCTCTCAGACGAACACCGGGGAGCTGTTTTTT. It codes for CASSQGSQTNTGELFF.